This T cell receptor beta chain was observed in a study of blood T cell repertoires in COVID-19. V lost 4 bases and J lost 7; bases outside the gene matches: 6. Germline CDR1 SGHAT, CDR2 FQNNGV. CDR3 length: 15 residues. Seattle patient enrollment occurred during active infection, with longitudinal follow-up thereafter. Original handling: Estimation of nucleated cell counts relied on the amplification of reference gene primers. Only in-frame clones appear in the TCRdb table, and some are missing; sequencing was by immunoSEQ multiplex PCR. Clone size and V and J calls were adopted from that table, with D and trimming inferred from the DNA. The table lists 150,000 to 200,000 clones, about 90% of them singletons.

This chain joins TRBV11-2 and TRBJ2-2; 10 bases align to TRBD1. Sequencing was performed on peripheral blood. This TCR was sampled from a man younger than 40 with COVID-19, enrolled during active disease. CDR3 nucleotide sequence: TGTGCCAGCAGCTCCTTGAGGACAGGGGGCGGGGAGCTGTTTTTT. Protein sequence: CASSSLRTGGGELFF.